Below are 31 T cell receptor beta chains sequenced from a single sample in a study of blood T cell repertoires in COVID-19. The repertoire was sequenced with immunoSEQ multiplex PCR; TCRdb's copy has only in-frame clones and lacks some. Of 120,000 or so clones in the sample, just under 80% were seen once. Sequencing input: peripheral blood. These TCRs come from a man aged 60 to 75 with active or convalescent COVID-19.

The genes are TRBV6-1 and TRBJ2-7; 8 bases fit TRBD2. J lost 6 bases, V lost 1 base, and 20 bases had no gene match. The CDR3 is 19 amino acids. Per the germline V gene, CDR1 is MNHNS and CDR2 is SASEGT. Here the CDR3 reads CASSEVRSGLVARGSEQYF. The DNA of the CDR3 is TGTGCCAGCAGTGAAGTCCGTTCGGGACTAGTGGCAAGAGGGTCCGAGCAGTACTTC.

The chain has TRBV7-2 and TRBJ1-3, with D maybe TRBD1 (5 bases). Germline V gene lookup returns CDR1 SGHTA and CDR2 FQGNSA. V was pared by 4 bases and J by 3 bases, with 10 bases between. This CDR3 contains 14 residues. CDR3 region: CASSSGGRGNTIYF. The CDR3 DNA is TGTGCCAGCAGCTCCGGGGGTCGTGGAAACACCATATATTTT.

The V gene is TRBV6-5, the J gene TRBJ2-1; D is possibly TRBD2 (6 bases). This CDR3 contains 11 residues. Deletions cut 2 bases from V and 10 bases from J, with 6 bases between. Germline lookup yields CDR1 MNHEY and CDR2 SVGAGI. CDR3 in amino acids: CASSYRGEQFF. The CDR3 coding sequence is TGTGCCAGCAGTTACCGGGGGGAGCAGTTCTTC.

The V and J genes are TRBV18 and TRBJ2-3; 9 bases are a match to TRBD2. Per the germline V gene, CDR1 is KGHSH and CDR2 is LQKENI. The CDR3 totals 15 residues. V lost 6 bases, J lost 3 bases, and 7 bases stayed unmatched. CDR3 region: CASSPLGLATDTQYF. CDR3 DNA sequence: TGTGCCAGCTCCCCTCTCGGACTAGCGACAGATACGCAGTATTTT.

CDR3 loop: CASSATNGYTF. CDR3 in DNA: TGTGCCAGCAGTGCGACAAATGGCTACACCTTC. V gene TRBV25-1 combines with J gene TRBJ1-2, with D unclear. In germline, CDR1 is MGHDK, CDR2 SYGVNS. The CDR3 spans 11 residues. The V gene lost 4 bases and the J gene lost 6 bases, with 6 bases spanning the gap.

CDR3 sequence reads: CASSLTGLAGGTGELFF. The DNA of the CDR3 is TGTGCCAGCAGCTTAACGGGGCTAGCGGGCGGCACCGGGGAGCTGTTTTTT. This chain links TRBV7-3 with TRBJ2-2, with 8 bases lining up with TRBD2. With 0 bases clipped from V and 4 bases from J, the junction kept 7 bases outside the gene matches. The CDR3 totals 17 residues. CDR1 and CDR2 from the germline V gene are SGHTA and FQGTGA.

This clone appeared a few times. The chain couples TRBV21-1 to TRBJ2-5; the table's D gene call, TRBD1, was not cross checked with the DNA. TRBV21-1 is a pseudogene. This CDR3 comprises 18 residues. The CDR3 is CASSKMMNRGPIQETQYF. In nucleotides, the CDR3 is TGTGCCAGCAGCAAAATGATGAACAGGGGGCCTATCCAAGAGACCCAGTACTTC.

The V gene is TRBV12-3 or TRBV12-4, the J gene TRBJ2-3, with TRBD2 identical over 8 bases. The CDR3 has 13 residues. V shed 6 bases, J shed 4 bases, and the junction held 3 bases outside the gene matches. DNA of the CDR3: TGTGCCAGCAGAAAGCGGGAGTCAGATACGCAGTATTTT. Translating gives CASRKRESDTQYF.

The rearrangement links TRBV6-6 to TRBJ1-2; TRBD1 matches at 9 bases. V trimming: 5 bases; J trimming: 7 bases; junction bases outside the gene matches: 5. Germline values: CDR1 MNHNY, CDR2 SVGAGI (reference sequence). The CDR3 consists of 13 residues. The CDR3 region has the DNA TGTGCCAGCAGTCTGGGGACAGGGAGTGGCTACACCTTC. It codes for CASSLGTGSGYTF.

The sample holds one count of this clone. This chain connects TRBV19 to TRBJ1-5; 7 nucleotides agree with TRBD1. This CDR3 is 15 amino acids long. The V gene end was trimmed by 6 bases and the J gene end by 2 bases; junction bases not matched to a gene: 7. Germline V gives CDR1 LNHDA, CDR2 SQIVND (reference sequence). The CDR3 DNA reads TGTGCCAGTAGGCCACAGGGGATGGGCAATCAGCCCCAGCATTTT. This codes for CASRPQGMGNQPQHF.

On this clone itself: Additional DNA sequences in this sample encode the identical CDR3. J is TRBJ2-5 and V is TRBV7-3, with 7 bases lining up with TRBD2. The junction had 0 bases not matched to a gene; V was cut back by 4 bases and J by 1 base. This CDR3 is built from 13 residues. The germline V gene encodes CDR1 SGHTA and CDR2 FQGTGA. CDR3 DNA sequence: TGTGCCAGCAGCTCTAGCGGCCAAGAGACCCAGTACTTC. Amino acid sequence: CASSSSGQETQYF.

The table lists this clone with a few counts. The DNA of the CDR3 is TGTGCCAGCAGCCTGAGCCTCCCTATAGCGGGACGTGAGACCCAGTACTTC. Translation: CASSLSLPIAGRETQYF. The chain combines TRBV11-3 with TRBJ2-5; 8 nucleotides line up with TRBD2. The CDR3 extends over 17 amino acids. V was pared by 5 bases and J by 5 bases, with 16 bases of the junction left unmatched. Germline-derived CDR1 and CDR2 are SGHNT and YENEEA.

J is TRBJ1-5 and V is TRBV19; D may be TRBD1 (6 bases). The V end was cut by 4 bases, the J end by 1 base, with 11 bases between. The CDR3 loop spans 15 amino acids. The V gene's germline CDR1 is LNHDA and CDR2 SQIVND (reference sequence). In DNA, the CDR3 is TGTGCCAGTAGTAAGACAGGAGTAAGCAATCAGCCCCAGCATTTT. As protein: CASSKTGVSNQPQHF.

The chain has TRBV9 and TRBJ2-7, with a possible D match to TRBD2 (7 bases). The V and J ends lost 5 bases and 5 bases respectively, with 26 bases between them. This CDR3 is built from 17 residues. The germline gives CDR1 SGDLS, CDR2 YYNGEE. The DNA of the CDR3 is TGTGCCAGCAGGGGTCCTAGCGGAAGGACAAAGGGGGACGAGCAGTACTTC. Encoded protein: CASRGPSGRTKGDEQYF.

The sample holds one count of this clone. The chain is built from TRBV7-3 and TRBJ1-1, with D perhaps TRBD1 (5 bases). From germline, CDR1 is SGHTA and CDR2 FQGTGA. This CDR3 comprises 14 residues. The V gene lost 5 bases and the J gene lost 7 bases, with 17 bases spanning the gap. The CDR3 DNA follows: TGTGCCAGCAGCCCCAACCCCGTAACAGGTGAAGCTTTCTTT. Translated, it gives CASSPNPVTGEAFF.

This sequence joins TRBV6-5 and TRBJ2-1; 8 positions agree with TRBD1. V shed 4 bases, J shed 7 bases, and the junction held 9 bases outside the gene matches. This CDR3 has 15 residues. Germline CDR1 MNHEY, CDR2 SVGAGI. The CDR3 DNA is TGTGCCAGCAGTTCCGGCAGGGGGCGAGGGAATGAGCAGTTCTTC. It is translated as CASSSGRGRGNEQFF.

The chain employs TRBV6-5 and TRBJ2-1, with a possible D match to TRBD1 (7 bases). Germline V gene sequence: CDR1 MNHEY, CDR2 SVGAGI. The CDR3 totals 15 residues. Between the trimmed V and J ends, which lost 10 bases and 10 bases, there was a span of 26 bases. This CDR3 is CATKVDRAGINEQFF. The CDR3 DNA sequence: TGTGCCACCAAAGTCGACAGGGCGGGGATCAACGAGCAGTTCTTC.

J is TRBJ1-2 and V is TRBV6-2 or TRBV6-3; 7 bases line up with TRBD1. There are 13 residues in the CDR3. Trimming cost V 6 bases and J 6 bases; bases outside gene matches: 7. Germline assignment: CDR1 MNHEY and CDR2 SVGEGT. The CDR3 loop is CASSPDRVNGYTF. CDR3 bases: TGTGCCAGCAGCCCCGACAGGGTAAATGGCTACACCTTC.

This clone was found a few times. This chain links TRBV7-8 with TRBJ1-4; perhaps TRBD1 as D (5 bases). CDR1 and CDR2 (germline): SGHVS, FQNEAQ. Trimming took off 5 bases at V and 5 bases at J, with 15 bases between the two ends. CDR3 length: 15 amino acids. The CDR3 DNA sequence: TGTGCCAGCAGCGCTTACAGGCTGGGGAATGAAAAACTGTTTTTT. It codes for CASSAYRLGNEKLFF.

This clone came up a few times. This chain uses TRBV7-3 with TRBJ2-2; 11 bases are shared with TRBD2. Trimming removed 2 bases from V and 2 bases from J; junction bases left unmatched: 7. Per germline, CDR1 SGHTA and CDR2 FQGTGA. This CDR3 has 18 amino acids. Here the CDR3 DNA reads TGTGCCAGCAGCTTACTAGCGGGAGGCCCCTTAAACACCGGGGAGCTGTTTTTT. Protein: CASSLLAGGPLNTGELFF.

The count of this clone is one. The chain employs TRBV28 and TRBJ1-6; tentatively, D is TRBD1 (6 bases). Germline-derived CDR1 and CDR2 are MDHEN and SYDVKM. The CDR3 spans 16 residues. Between the trimmed V and J ends, which lost 5 bases and 6 bases, there was a span of 17 bases. In nucleotides, the CDR3 is TGTGCCAGCAGTCCCGGGGGCGGGGGCATTAATTCACCCCTCCACTTT. Protein sequence: CASSPGGGGINSPLHF.

CDR3 sequence: CASSLRGSFSYEQYF. The CDR3 region has the DNA TGTGCCAGCAGCTTACGGGGGTCTTTCTCCTACGAGCAGTACTTC. The chain combines TRBV7-2 with TRBJ2-7; TRBD2 might be the D (6 bases). Germline lookup yields CDR1 SGHTA and CDR2 FQGNSA. V gave up 2 bases and J gave up 0 bases, with 11 bases separating them. The CDR3 is 15 residues long.

This clone was observed a single time. The chain couples TRBV7-3 to TRBJ2-5; no firm D call. V was trimmed by 5 bases and J by 4 bases, leaving 14 bases between them. Looked up from germline, CDR1 is SGHTA and CDR2 is FQGTGA. The CDR3 loop spans 14 amino acids. The CDR3 reads CASSPWMRGETQYF. The CDR3 nucleotides read TGTGCCAGCAGCCCGTGGATGAGAGGAGAGACCCAGTACTTC.

The rearrangement links TRBV7-9 to TRBJ2-2; D is uncertain. The CDR3 length is 15 residues. Germline V CDR1 and CDR2: SEHNR, FQNEAQ (reference sequence). The V end lost 4 bases, the J end lost 0 bases, and 9 bases lay between the germline ends. The CDR3 coding sequence is TGTGCCAGCAGCTCCCCCAGTCCGAACACCGGGGAGCTGTTTTTT. Amino acid sequence: CASSSPSPNTGELFF.

The chain employs TRBV18 and TRBJ2-1; TRBD2 matches at 7 bases. V lost 3 bases and J lost 6; bases outside the gene matches: 14. This CDR3 spans 17 amino acids. CDR1 is KGHSH, CDR2 LQKENI, per germline. The CDR3 sequence is CASSPFLRRENGNEQFF. The CDR3 DNA follows: TGTGCCAGCTCACCTTTTCTCCGGCGGGAGAATGGCAATGAGCAGTTCTTC.

This sequence joins TRBV3-1 (or the pseudogene TRBV3-2) and TRBJ2-7; 9 bases map to TRBD1. J was trimmed by 2 bases and V by 2 bases; bases with no gene match: 7. The CDR3 runs to 16 residues. CDR1 is LGHDT and CDR2 is YNNKEL in the germline V gene (reference sequence). The CDR3 region has the DNA TGTGCCAGCAGCCAATACGGACAGGGGAAGGCCTACGAGCAGTACTTC. It yields the protein CASSQYGQGKAYEQYF.

The genes are TRBV19 and TRBJ2-4, with a possible D match to TRBD2 (5 bases). The CDR3 sequence is 13 residues long. The V gene's germline CDR1 is LNHDA and CDR2 SQIVND (reference sequence). Trimming cost V 3 bases and J 15 bases, with 18 bases left between them. CDR3 sequence reads: CASSISLVARGYF. The CDR3 nucleotides are TGTGCCAGTAGTATTAGTCTGGTAGCTCGGGGGTACTTC.

The rearrangement uses TRBV27 and TRBJ1-1; a possible D gene is TRBD1 (6 bases). The CDR3 totals 12 residues. Germline CDR1 is MNHEY and CDR2 is SMNVEV (reference sequence). The V end lost 8 bases, the J end lost 10 bases, and 17 bases lay between the germline ends. In nucleotides, the CDR3 is TGTGCCAGCGGATTCCCAGGGACAACAGCTTTCTTT. This gives the protein CASGFPGTTAFF.

The chain uses TRBV6-5 and TRBJ2-5; D may be TRBD2 (6 bases). V was trimmed by 2 bases and J by 4 bases, leaving 14 bases between them. There are 15 residues in the CDR3. Germline assignment: CDR1 MNHEY and CDR2 SVGAGI. The CDR3 coding sequence is TGTGCCAGCAGTTACAGGAGGGGACCGGGAGAGACCCAGTACTTC. It codes for CASSYRRGPGETQYF.

The chain is built from TRBV5-4 and TRBJ1-1; tentatively, D is TRBD1 (5 bases). Germline assignment: CDR1 SGHNT and CDR2 YYREEE (reference sequence). V was shortened by 0 bases and J by 0 bases, with 9 bases between the two germline ends. This CDR3 has 15 residues. The CDR3 loop is CASSLAGVVNTEAFF. Written as DNA, the CDR3 is TGTGCCAGCAGCTTGGCGGGGGTGGTGAACACTGAAGCTTTCTTT.

The rearrangement links TRBV11-3 to TRBJ2-5; 9 nucleotides align to TRBD2. CDR1 SGHNT and CDR2 YENEEA come from the germline V gene. The CDR3 is 15 residues long. V shed 3 bases, J shed 5 bases, and the junction held 7 bases outside the gene matches. The CDR3 nucleotides read TGTGCCAGCAGCTTTGGCGGGAGGGCCGAGGAGACCCAGTACTTC. It is translated as CASSFGGRAEETQYF.